Below, 16 T cell receptor beta chains from the same sample are listed, as sequenced in a study of Graves' ophthalmopathy and Graves' hyperthyroidism. Amplification of TCR beta CDR3 regions used RNA transcripts. After a first-round RT-PCR with HTBI primers, a second-round multiplex PCR was run. Via MiXCR, TCRdb re-called the multiplex PCR reads, giving one row per CDR3 protein. Of over a million distinct CDR3 sequences in the sample, roughly two fifths were seen once. Sequencing input: peripheral blood or thyroid tissue (not recorded which). The receptor set was obtained from an adult man with Graves' hyperthyroidism.

This clonotype was seen repeatedly, ten times or more. The J gene is TRBJ1-1, the V gene TRBV30; no firm D call. Trimming left V 0 bases short and J 1 base short, with 6 bases between. This CDR3 has 13 amino acids. The germline gives CDR1 GTSNPN, CDR2 SVGIG (reference sequence). Here the CDR3 DNA reads TGTGCCTGGAGTGTACGGGAGAACACTGAAGCTTTCTTT. Protein: CAWSVRENTEAFF. The complete variable domain, with remaining parts taken from reference TRBV30 and TRBJ1-1, reads SQTIHQWPATLVQPVGSPLSLECTVEGTSNPNLYWYRQAAGRGLQLLFYSVGIGQISSEVPQNLSASRPQDRQFILSSKKLLLSDSGFYLCAWSVRENTEAFFGQGTRLTVV.

There are many counts of this clonotype. A much larger clone lies a single base off, so this may be a read error. The chain uses TRBV9 and TRBJ2-7; 9 bases are shared with TRBD1. Unmatched junction bases numbered 4, after V lost 3 bases and J lost 3 bases. The CDR3 has 14 amino acids. CDR1 is SGDLS, CDR2 YYNGEE, per germline. The CDR3 loop reads CASSDGTGSYEQYF. The CDR3 nucleotides read TGTGCCAGCAGCGACGGGACAGGGAGCTACGAGCAGTACTTC.

Concerning this clonotype: This sequence may be a read error, since a much larger clone differs from it by one base. The J gene is TRBJ1-2, the V gene TRBV19, with D tentatively TRBD1 (6 bases). The length of the CDR3 is 13 residues. Per germline, CDR1 LNHDA and CDR2 SQIVND (reference sequence). DNA of the CDR3: TGTGCCAGTAGTATTGAGGGGGACTATGGCCACACCTTC. Translation: CASSIEGDYGHTF.

This clonotype was observed a few times. The chain employs TRBV15 and TRBJ1-5, with TRBD1 as a possible D gene (5 bases). CDR3 size: 15 residues. V gave up 9 bases and J gave up 6 bases, with 21 bases separating them. Germline V CDR1 and CDR2: LNHNV, YYDKDF (reference sequence). The CDR3 protein is CATSYGRGVGQPQHF. CDR3 sequence (DNA): TGTGCCACATCCTATGGGAGGGGAGTAGGTCAGCCCCAGCATTTT. Full variable domain (missing parts from reference TRBV15 and TRBJ1-5): DAMVIQNPRYQVTQFGKPVTLSCSQTLNHNVMYWYQQKSSQAPKLLFHYYDKDFNNEADTPDNFQSRRPNTSFCFLDIRSPGLGDTAMYLCATSYGRGVGQPQHFGDGTRLSIL.

Points on this clonotype: An end of the junction does not agree with germline; a read error may underlie this. The chain joins TRBV7-6 to TRBJ2-7, with D perhaps being TRBD1 or TRBD2 (6 bases each). Looked up from germline, CDR1 is SGHVS and CDR2 is FNYEAQ. This CDR3 is built from 17 residues. The CDR3 DNA reads TGCGCCAGCAGCCAAGAAGGGGGGCAGGACAGCTCCTACGAGCAGTACTTC. This encodes CASSQEGGQDSSYEQYF.

CDR3 loop: CSALRQPREAFF. The CDR3 DNA follows: TGCAGTGCCTTGCGACAGCCTAGGGAAGCTTTCTTT. V gene TRBV20-1 combines with J gene TRBJ1-1; D is possibly TRBD1 (5 bases). V was clipped by 6 bases and J by 8 bases, with 16 bases between them. CDR3 length equals 12 residues. Germline CDR1 DFQATT, CDR2 SNEGSKA (reference sequence).

This clonotype was counted ten times or more. The J gene is TRBJ2-7, the V gene TRBV5-6, with D maybe TRBD2 (6 bases). Trimming stripped 1 base from V and 6 bases from J, with 14 bases between. CDR3 size: 14 residues. From germline, CDR1 is SGHDT and CDR2 YYEEEE. The CDR3 region is CASSLNPPRGEQYF. CDR3 nucleotide sequence: TGTGCCAGCAGCTTGAACCCTCCGCGGGGCGAGCAGTACTTC.

V usage is TRBV2 and J usage is TRBJ1-4, with 9 bases that match TRBD1. Germline-derived CDR1 and CDR2 are SNHLY and FYNNEI. Unmatched junction bases numbered 8, after V lost 5 bases and J lost 4 bases. The CDR3 loop spans 16 amino acids. The CDR3 region is CASSFGPGQGNEKLFF. CDR3 in DNA: TGTGCCAGCAGTTTTGGTCCGGGACAGGGTAATGAAAAACTGTTTTTT.

This clonotype was seen only a few times. A much more abundant neighbour one base away suggests this may be a read error. The chain has TRBV7-9 and TRBJ2-7, with D uncertain. Trimming stripped 8 bases from V and 2 bases from J, with 16 bases between. Germline assignment: CDR1 SEHNR and CDR2 FQNEAQ (reference sequence). This CDR3 region has 14 residues. Written as DNA, the CDR3 is TGTGCCAGCGGCAGCCCCGGAGTAACCTACGAGCAGTACTTC. Translated: CASGSPGVTYEQYF.

This clonotype was found a few times. The chain couples TRBV5-1 to TRBJ2-2, with a possible D match to TRBD2 (5 bases). Germline values: CDR1 SGHRS, CDR2 YFSETQ. The V end lost 3 bases, the J end lost 5 bases, and 17 bases lay between the germline ends. The CDR3 totals 16 residues. The CDR3, as DNA: TGCGCCAGCAGCTCCTCTGCAGGAGGCGGTACCGGGGAGCTGTTTTTT. Protein product: CASSSSAGGGTGELFF.

The chain is built from TRBV12-3 or TRBV12-4 and TRBJ1-1; 8 bases fit TRBD1. This CDR3 has 14 amino acids. After removal of 6 bases from V and 5 bases from J, the junction contained 8 bases not matched to a gene. DNA for the CDR3: TGTGCCAGCAGGCGACAGGGGCGGGGTACTGAAGCTTTCTTT. This gives the protein CASRRQGRGTEAFF.

On this clonotype itself: The junction and the germline gene differ at one end; a read error may be behind it. This CDR3 is CASSPGQIASYEQYF. In DNA, the CDR3 is TGTGCCAGCAGCCCGGGACAGATTGCCTCCTACGAGCAGTACTTC. V is TRBV5-1 and J is TRBJ2-7; 7 positions agree with TRBD1. CDR3 length equals 15 residues. Germline V gives CDR1 SGHRS, CDR2 YFSETQ.

As concerns this clonotype: One junction end disagrees with the germline gene, perhaps due to a read error. The V call is TRBV10-2, the J call TRBJ2-7; D unclear. The CDR3 totals 13 residues. Germline V CDR1 and CDR2: WSHSY, SAAADI. CDR3 residues: CASSPLALFEQYF. DNA of the CDR3: TGTGCCAGCAGTCCCCTCGCACTGTTCGAGCAGTACTTC.

V usage is TRBV7-9 and J usage is TRBJ1-4; D is unresolved. V was clipped by 9 bases and J by 8 bases, with 13 bases between them. Germline V CDR1 and CDR2: SEHNR, FQNEAQ (reference sequence). This CDR3 comprises 12 residues. The CDR3 loop reads CASLGVSEKLFF. DNA for the CDR3: TGTGCCAGTTTGGGAGTTTCCGAAAAACTGTTTTTT.

This clonotype was detected ten times or more. V is TRBV12-3 or TRBV12-4 and J is TRBJ2-5, with TRBD1 matching over 10 bases. J gave up 1 base and V 4 bases, and 3 bases lay outside the gene matches. The CDR3 runs 15 residues. CDR3 nucleotides: TGTGCCAGCAGTTGGACAGGGGGACGCCAAGAGACCCAGTACTTC. This sequence encodes CASSWTGGRQETQYF.

This clonotype was detected many times. The V call is TRBV10-3, the J call TRBJ1-5; D might be TRBD1 (6 bases). The germline V and J ends were trimmed by 0 bases and 4 bases, with 13 bases remaining between them. CDR1 is ENHRY and CDR2 is SYGVKD in the germline V gene. This CDR3 has 16 amino acids. The CDR3 protein is CAISESWDKQNQPQHF. The CDR3 DNA sequence: TGTGCCATCAGTGAGTCGTGGGACAAACAAAATCAGCCCCAGCATTTT.